The source of this T cell receptor (beta chain) is a study of blood T cell repertoires in COVID-19. The overall study: Both acute and convalescent COVID-19 samples were obtained from the United States, Italy and Spain. PBMCs, B-cell-depleted T cells, or T cells were the source of the cDNA or gDNA that made up the material.

Authors' analysis steps: Counts of nucleated cells, estimated from reference gene primer amplification, were obtained. Profiled with immunoSEQ multiplex PCR; TCRdb holds only in-frame clones, not every one. V and J calls and clone size are copied from that table; D and trimming were computed from the DNA. Of 110,000 to 150,000 clones in the sample, just under 85% were seen once. The CDR3 runs to 14 residues. V shed 3 bases, J shed 12 bases, and the junction held 14 bases outside the gene matches. Per germline, CDR1 SGDLS and CDR2 YYNGEE. The sequencing sample was made of peripheral blood. This chain joins TRBV9 and TRBJ1-2, with TRBD1 matching 7 bases. The receptor's source is a woman older than 75 with acute or convalescent COVID-19. The CDR3 DNA is TGTGCCAGCAGCGAGGGACAGCGCTTCCCCCCTCACACCTTC. Translation: CASSEGQRFPPHTF.